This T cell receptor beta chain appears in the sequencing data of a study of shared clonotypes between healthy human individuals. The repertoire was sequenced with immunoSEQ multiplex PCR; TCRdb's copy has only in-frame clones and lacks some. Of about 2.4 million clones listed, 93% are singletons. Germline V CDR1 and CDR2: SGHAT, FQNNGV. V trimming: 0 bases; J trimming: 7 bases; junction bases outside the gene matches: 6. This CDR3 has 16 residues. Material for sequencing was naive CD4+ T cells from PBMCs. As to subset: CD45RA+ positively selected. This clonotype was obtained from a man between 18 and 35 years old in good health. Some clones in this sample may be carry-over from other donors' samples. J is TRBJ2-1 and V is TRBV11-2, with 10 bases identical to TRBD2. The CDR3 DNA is TGTGCCAGCAGCTTAGATTCCGCAGCGGGAGGGAATGAGCAGTTCTTC. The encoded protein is CASSLDSAAGGNEQFF.